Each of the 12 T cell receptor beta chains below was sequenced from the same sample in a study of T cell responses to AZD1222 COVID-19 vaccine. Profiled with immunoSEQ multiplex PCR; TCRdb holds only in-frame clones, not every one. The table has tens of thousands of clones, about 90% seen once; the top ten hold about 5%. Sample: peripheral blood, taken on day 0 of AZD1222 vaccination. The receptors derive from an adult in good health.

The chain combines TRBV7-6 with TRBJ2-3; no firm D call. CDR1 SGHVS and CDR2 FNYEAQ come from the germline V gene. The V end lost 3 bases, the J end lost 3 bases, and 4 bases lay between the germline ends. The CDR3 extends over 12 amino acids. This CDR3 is CASSFFTDTQYF. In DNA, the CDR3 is TGTGCCAGCAGCTTTTTTACAGATACGCAGTATTTT.

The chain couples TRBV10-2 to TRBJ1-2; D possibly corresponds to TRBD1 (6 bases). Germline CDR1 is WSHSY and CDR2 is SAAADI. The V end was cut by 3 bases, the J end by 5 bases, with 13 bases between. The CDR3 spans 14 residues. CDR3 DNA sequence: TGCGCCAGCAGTGAACAGGGCGATTCGTATGGCTACACCTTC. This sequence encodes CASSEQGDSYGYTF.

The CDR3 coding sequence is TGTGCCAGTAGTCATGCAGAAGTTGAAGCTTTCTTT. It is translated as CASSHAEVEAFF. The chain links TRBV19 to TRBJ1-1; D not resolved. Trimming removed 5 bases at V and 7 bases at J, with 11 bases between. The germline CDR1 and CDR2 sequences are LNHDA and SQIVND (reference sequence). The CDR3 sequence is 12 residues long.

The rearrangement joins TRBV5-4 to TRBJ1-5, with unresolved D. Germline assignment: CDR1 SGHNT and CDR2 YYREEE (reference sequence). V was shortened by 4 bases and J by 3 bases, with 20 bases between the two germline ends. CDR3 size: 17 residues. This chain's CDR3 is CASSHPPQGRINQPQHF. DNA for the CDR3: TGTGCCAGCAGCCACCCCCCCCAAGGCCGGATCAATCAGCCCCAGCATTTT.

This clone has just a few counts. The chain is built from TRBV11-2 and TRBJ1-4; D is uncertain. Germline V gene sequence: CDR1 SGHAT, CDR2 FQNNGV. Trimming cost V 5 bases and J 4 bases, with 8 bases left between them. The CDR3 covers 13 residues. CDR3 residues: CASSRTLNEKLFF. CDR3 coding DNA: TGTGCCAGCAGCCGGACCCTTAATGAAAAACTGTTTTTT.

CDR3 coding DNA: TGCGCCAGCAGCCAAGAGGGGGGGCGTTCAAATCAGCCCCAGCATTTT. Translated, it gives CASSQEGGRSNQPQHF. The V gene is TRBV4-3, the J gene TRBJ1-5; tentative D call: TRBD1 (6 bases). The CDR3 has 16 amino acids. The V gene lost 0 bases and the J gene lost 4 bases, with 13 bases spanning the gap. CDR1 LGHNA and CDR2 YSLEER come from the germline V gene.

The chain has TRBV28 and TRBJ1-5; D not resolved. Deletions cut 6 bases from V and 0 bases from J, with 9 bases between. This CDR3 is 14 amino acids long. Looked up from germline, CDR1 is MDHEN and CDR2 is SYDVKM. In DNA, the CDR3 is TGTGCCAGCAGCCCCATTAATAGCAATCAGCCCCAGCATTTT. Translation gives CASSPINSNQPQHF.

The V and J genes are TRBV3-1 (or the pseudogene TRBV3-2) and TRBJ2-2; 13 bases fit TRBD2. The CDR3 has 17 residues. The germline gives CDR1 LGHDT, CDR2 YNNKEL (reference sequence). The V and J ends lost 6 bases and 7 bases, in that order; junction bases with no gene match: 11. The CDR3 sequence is CASRDWTSGRAGGELFF. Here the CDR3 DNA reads TGTGCCAGCAGGGACTGGACTAGCGGGAGAGCCGGCGGGGAGCTGTTTTTT.

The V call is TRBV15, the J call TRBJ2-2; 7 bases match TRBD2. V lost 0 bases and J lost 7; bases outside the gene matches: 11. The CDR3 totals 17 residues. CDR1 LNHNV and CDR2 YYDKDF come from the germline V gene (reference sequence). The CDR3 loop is CATSRDRAGVTIGELFF. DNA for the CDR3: TGTGCCACCAGCAGAGATCGGGCGGGAGTAACTATCGGGGAGCTGTTTTTT.

DNA of the CDR3: TGTGCCAGCAAGCGGGACAACACCGGGGAGCTGTTTTTT. This sequence encodes CASKRDNTGELFF. The rearrangement links TRBV2 to TRBJ2-2; 7 bases match TRBD2. Per the germline V gene, CDR1 is SNHLY and CDR2 is FYNNEI. V trimming: 7 bases; J trimming: 2 bases; junction bases outside the gene matches: 1. CDR3 length: 13 amino acids.

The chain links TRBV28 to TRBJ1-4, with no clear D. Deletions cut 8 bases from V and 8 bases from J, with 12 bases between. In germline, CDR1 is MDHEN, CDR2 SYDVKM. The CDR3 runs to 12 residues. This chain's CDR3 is CASGRGEEKLFF. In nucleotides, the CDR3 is TGTGCCAGCGGAAGAGGTGAAGAAAAACTGTTTTTT.

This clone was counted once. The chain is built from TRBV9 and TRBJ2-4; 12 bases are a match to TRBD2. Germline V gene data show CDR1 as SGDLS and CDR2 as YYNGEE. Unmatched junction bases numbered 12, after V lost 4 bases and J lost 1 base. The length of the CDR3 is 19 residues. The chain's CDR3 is CASSPRQGLAGSAKNIQYF. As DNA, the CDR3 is TGTGCCAGCAGCCCTCGACAGGGACTAGCGGGCTCGGCCAAAAACATTCAGTACTTC.